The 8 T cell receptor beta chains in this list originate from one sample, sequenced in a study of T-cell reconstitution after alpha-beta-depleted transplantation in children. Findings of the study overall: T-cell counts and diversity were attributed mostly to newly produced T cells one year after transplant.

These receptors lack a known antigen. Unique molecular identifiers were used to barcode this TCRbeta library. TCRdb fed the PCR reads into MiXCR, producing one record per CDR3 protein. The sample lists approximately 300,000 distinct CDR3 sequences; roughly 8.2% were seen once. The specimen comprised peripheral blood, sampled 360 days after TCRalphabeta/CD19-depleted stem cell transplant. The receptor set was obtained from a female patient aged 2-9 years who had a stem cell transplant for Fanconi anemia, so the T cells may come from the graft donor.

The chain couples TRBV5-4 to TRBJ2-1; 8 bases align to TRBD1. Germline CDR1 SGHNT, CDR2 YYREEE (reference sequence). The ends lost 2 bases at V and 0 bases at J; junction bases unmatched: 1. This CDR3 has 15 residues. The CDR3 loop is CASSFDRGSYNEQFF. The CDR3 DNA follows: TGTGCCAGCAGCTTTGACAGGGGCTCCTACAATGAGCAGTTCTTC.

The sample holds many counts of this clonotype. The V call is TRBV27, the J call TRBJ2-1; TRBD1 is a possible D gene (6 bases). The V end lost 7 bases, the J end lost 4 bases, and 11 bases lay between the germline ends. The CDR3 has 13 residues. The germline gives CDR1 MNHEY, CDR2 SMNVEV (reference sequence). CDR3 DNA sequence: TGTGCCAGCACCCGTCAGGGGTACAATGAGCAGTTCTTC. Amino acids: CASTRQGYNEQFF.

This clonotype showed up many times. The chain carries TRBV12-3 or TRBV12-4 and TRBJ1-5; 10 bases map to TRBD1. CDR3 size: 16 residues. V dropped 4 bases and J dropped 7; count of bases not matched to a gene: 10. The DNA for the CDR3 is TGTGCCAGCAGTTCCCGGGACAGGGGTTCGAAGCAGCCCCAGCATTTT. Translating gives CASSSRDRGSKQPQHF.

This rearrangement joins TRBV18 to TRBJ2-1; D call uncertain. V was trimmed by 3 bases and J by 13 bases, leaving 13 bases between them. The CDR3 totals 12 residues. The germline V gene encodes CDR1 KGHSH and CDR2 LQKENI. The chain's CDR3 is CASSPERTLQFF. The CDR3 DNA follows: TGTGCCAGCTCACCTGAAAGGACCCTCCAGTTCTTC.

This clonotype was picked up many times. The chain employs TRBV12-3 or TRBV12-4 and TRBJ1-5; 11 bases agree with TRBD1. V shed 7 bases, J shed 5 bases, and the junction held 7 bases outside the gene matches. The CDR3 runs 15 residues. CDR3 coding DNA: TGTGCCAGCACCCTCGGGACAGGGGGGTATCAGCCCCAGCATTTT. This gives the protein CASTLGTGGYQPQHF.

This CDR3 reads CASSVIQGVGEQPQHF. In nucleotides, the CDR3 is TGTGCCAGCAGTGTAATACAGGGAGTTGGAGAGCAGCCCCAGCATTTT. The V call is TRBV6-1, the J call TRBJ1-5; tentatively, D is TRBD1 (6 bases). CDR3 length: 16 residues. Trimming left V 4 bases short and J 7 bases short, with 20 bases between. CDR1 and CDR2 from the germline V gene are MNHNS and SASEGT.

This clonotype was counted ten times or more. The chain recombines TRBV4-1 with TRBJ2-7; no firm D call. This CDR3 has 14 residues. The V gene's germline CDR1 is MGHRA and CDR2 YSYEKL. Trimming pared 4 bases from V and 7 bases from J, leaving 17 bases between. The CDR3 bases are TGCGCCAGCAGCCCGGGTCCCTCGGTGGGGGAGCAGTACTTC. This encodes CASSPGPSVGEQYF.

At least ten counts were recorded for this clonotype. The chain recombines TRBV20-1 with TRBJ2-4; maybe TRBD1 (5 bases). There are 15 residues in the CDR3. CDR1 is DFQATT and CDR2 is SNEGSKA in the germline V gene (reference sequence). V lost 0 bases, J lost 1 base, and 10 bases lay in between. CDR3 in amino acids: CSARDPRAAKNIQYF. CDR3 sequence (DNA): TGCAGTGCTAGAGATCCCAGGGCGGCCAAAAACATTCAGTACTTC.